The 3 T cell receptor beta chains below come from one sample, sequenced in a study of regulatory T cells in long-lasting Graves disease (TCRdb year 2021). In the paper's terms, the time point label means: newly diagnosed GD, antithyroid drugs for less than 3 months. RNA was extracted from PBMCs in TRIzol for both TCR sequencing and RNA sequencing. Library preparation was by multiplex PCR. Sequenced on an Illumina HiSeq 4000. TCR beta libraries were built with iRepertoire HTBI primers and Arm-PCR amplification of CDR3 regions. The public reads were reanalyzed by TCRdb: fastp trimming at Q25, MiXCR alignment, in-frame beta chains only. Identical CDR3 proteins give one entry, which carries the most common genes and DNA. The sample contains approximately 470,000 distinct CDR3 sequences, around 15% of them found a single time. 12% of the sample lies in the top ten. These data were likewise used in another study, on T cells in Graves' hyperthyroidism and ophthalmopathy.

Source: peripheral blood mononuclear cells (PBMCs), taken at new diagnosis, from a patient treated with antithyroid drugs. All receptors derive from a man aged 35 to 55 with Graves disease. Donor details come from another sample of the same person, matched by shared clones.

This clonotype was seen at least ten times. This rearrangement joins TRBV6-2 or TRBV6-3 to TRBJ2-7; perhaps TRBD1 as D (6 bases). The CDR3 runs to 15 residues. The germline V gene encodes CDR1 MNHEY and CDR2 SVGEGT. V lost 0 bases to trimming and J lost 2 bases, with 11 bases between them. The CDR3 region is CASSYSGQGPYEQYF. The CDR3, as DNA: TGTGCCAGCAGTTACTCGGGTCAGGGGCCCTACGAGCAGTACTTC.

This clonotype has just a few counts. This rearrangement joins TRBV20-1 to TRBJ1-5; D is ambiguous. V lost 2 bases and J lost 0, with 14 bases in between. Looked up from germline, CDR1 is DFQATT and CDR2 is SNEGSKA (reference sequence). The CDR3 spans 16 residues. The CDR3 nucleotides read TGCAGTGCTAGAAGTTTAGGTCAGAATAGCAATCAGCCCCAGCATTTT. Its protein product is CSARSLGQNSNQPQHF.

This clonotype was detected a few times. This chain connects TRBV29-1 to TRBJ2-4; 7 bases are shared with TRBD1. With V trimmed by 6 bases and J by 8 bases, 7 bases remained unmatched. Germline V gene sequence: CDR1 SQVTM, CDR2 ANQGSEA. CDR3 length equals 12 residues. The CDR3 loop is CSVRGIKDIQYF. For the CDR3, the DNA is TGCAGCGTCAGGGGGATAAAAGACATTCAGTACTTC. The full variable domain, its missing parts supplied by reference TRBV29-1 and TRBJ2-4, is SAVISQKPSRDICQRGTSLTIQCQVDSQVTMMFWYRQQPGQSLTLIATANQGSEATYESGFVIDKFPISRPNLTFSTLTVSNMSPEDSSIYLCSVRGIKDIQYFGAGTRLSVL.